These 16 T cell receptor beta chains came from one sample sequenced in a study of shared clonotypes between healthy human individuals. Produced via immunoSEQ multiplex PCR; TCRdb's table is partial and in-frame only. The sample yields some 2,100,000 clones, about 93% seen once. Naive CD8 cells comprised CD45RO-negative, CCR7-positively selected cells, excluding terminally differentiated effector memory CD45RA+ cells. The sequenced material came from naive CD8+ T cells from PBMCs. The receptors come from a man younger than 30 in good health. Some clones in this sample may be carry-over from other donors' samples.

This chain links TRBV4-1 with TRBJ1-3, with D perhaps TRBD1 (6 bases). The CDR3 sequence is 15 residues long. Germline CDR1 reads MGHRA; CDR2 reads YSYEKL. V lost 2 bases and J lost 4, with 12 bases in between. In nucleotides, the CDR3 is TGCGCCAGCAGCCAAAGGGGGGTAGAAGGAAACACCATATATTTT. Amino acids: CASSQRGVEGNTIYF.

This clone appeared a single time. This CDR3 reads CASSSGLRSGNTIYF. In DNA, the CDR3 is TGCGCCAGCAGCTCGGGACTGAGGTCTGGAAACACCATATATTTT. This chain uses TRBV4-1 with TRBJ1-3; perhaps TRBD1 as D (5 bases). Germline values: CDR1 MGHRA, CDR2 YSYEKL. The CDR3 spans 15 residues. V lost 5 bases and J lost 1, with 12 bases in between.

Note on this clone: Additional DNA sequences in this sample encode the identical CDR3. This chain uses TRBV9 with TRBJ2-1; D is undetermined. Trimming pared 0 bases from V and 4 bases from J, leaving 5 bases between. Germline V lookup: CDR1 SGDLS, CDR2 YYNGEE. The CDR3 sequence is 13 residues long. The CDR3 sequence is CASSVDGYNEQFF. The CDR3 nucleotides read TGTGCCAGCAGCGTAGACGGGTACAATGAGCAGTTCTTC.

This clone was detected only a few times. J is TRBJ1-1 and V is TRBV5-1; no clear D. This CDR3 comprises 14 residues. Trimming stripped 0 bases from V and 0 bases from J, with 6 bases between. CDR1 is SGHRS and CDR2 is YFSETQ in the germline V gene. This CDR3 is CASSLGHMNTEAFF. The CDR3 DNA follows: TGCGCCAGCAGCTTGGGACATATGAACACTGAAGCTTTCTTT.

The chain carries TRBV4-3 and TRBJ2-3; D is perhaps TRBD2 (5 bases). The germline gives CDR1 LGHNA, CDR2 YSLEER. The CDR3 sequence is 15 residues long. Trimming removed 1 base from V and 6 bases from J, with 14 bases in between. CDR3 DNA: TGCGCCAGCAGCCAAGGTTACTCACGAGGGGATACGCAGTATTTT. This codes for CASSQGYSRGDTQYF.

The chain joins TRBV7-9 to TRBJ1-1; 7 bases are a match to TRBD1. CDR1 SEHNR and CDR2 FQNEAQ come from the germline V gene (reference sequence). After removal of 0 bases from V and 11 bases from J, the junction contained 6 bases not matched to a gene. The CDR3 extends over 13 amino acids. The CDR3 DNA sequence: TGTGCCAGCAGCTTAGCGGGACAGCTCGGGGCTTTCTTT. Protein: CASSLAGQLGAFF.

Only one count was recorded for this clone. The V call is TRBV7-9, the J call TRBJ1-5; D is uncertain. Trimming took 1 base from V and 0 from J, leaving 7 bases between them. CDR3 length: 15 amino acids. Germline CDR1 reads SEHNR; CDR2 reads FQNEAQ (reference sequence). Written as DNA, the CDR3 is TGTGCCAGCAGCTTAGTATCCGATAGCAATCAGCCCCAGCATTTT. It translates to CASSLVSDSNQPQHF.

The chain joins TRBV13 to TRBJ2-3, with 7 bases aligning to TRBD1. The CDR3 contains 13 residues. CDR1 and CDR2 from the germline V gene are PRHDT and FYEKMQ (reference sequence). J lost 4 bases, V lost 5 bases, and 3 bases had no gene match. CDR3 in DNA: TGTGCCAGCAGCGTCACAGGGGCAGATACGCAGTATTTT. It specifies CASSVTGADTQYF.

The gene calls are TRBV7-9 and TRBJ1-3, with D perhaps TRBD1 (5 bases). Germline lookup yields CDR1 SEHNR and CDR2 FQNEAQ (reference sequence). V gave up 8 bases and J gave up 0 bases, with 17 bases separating them. The CDR3 extends over 16 amino acids. The CDR3 protein is CASAQGRRHSGNTIYF. In nucleotides, the CDR3 is TGTGCCAGCGCCCAGGGCAGGCGACACTCTGGAAACACCATATATTTT.

The genes are TRBV4-2 and TRBJ1-1; 7 positions match TRBD1. The V segment lost 4 bases and the J segment 4 bases; nucleotides outside the gene matches: 12. Germline CDR1 LGHNA, CDR2 YNFKEQ. The CDR3 runs 16 residues. CDR3: CASSPRTGLRSTEAFF. CDR3 sequence (DNA): TGTGCCAGCAGCCCGCGGACAGGTTTGCGCAGCACTGAAGCTTTCTTT.

For this clone: Different DNA sequences within this sample yield the same CDR3. The chain combines TRBV30 with TRBJ1-4; D gene ambiguous. V was cut by 0 bases and J by 3 bases, with 8 bases left in between. This CDR3 contains 14 residues. Germline loops: CDR1 GTSNPN, CDR2 SVGIG (reference sequence). CDR3 in DNA: TGTGCCTGGAGTGTACGGGGAGCTAATGAAAAACTGTTTTTT. Its protein is CAWSVRGANEKLFF.

The rearrangement links TRBV7-7 to TRBJ1-5; D possibly corresponds to TRBD1 (5 bases). The CDR3 length is 17 residues. Per the germline V gene, CDR1 is SSHAT and CDR2 is FNYEAQ (reference sequence). Trimming took off 5 bases at V and 1 base at J, with 18 bases between the two ends. CDR3 in DNA: TGTGCCAGCAGCCCCCGGTCCATAGGGGACAGCAATCAGCCCCAGCATTTT. It yields the protein CASSPRSIGDSNQPQHF.

The chain recombines TRBV5-7 with TRBJ2-7, with TRBD1 as a possible D gene (7 bases). TRBV5-7 is identified as an open reading frame with a role that is uncertain. This CDR3 region has 16 residues. Trimming stripped 3 bases from V and 2 bases from J, with 18 bases between. This CDR3 is CASSYQAGRGAYEQYF. The CDR3 DNA reads TGTGCCAGCAGCTACCAAGCGGGCAGGGGGGCCTACGAGCAGTACTTC.

The genes are TRBV7-2 and TRBJ2-7, with 12 positions matching TRBD2. Looked up from germline, CDR1 is SGHTA and CDR2 is FQGNSA. Trimming cost V 5 bases and J 3 bases; bases outside gene matches: 5. This CDR3 is 15 amino acids long. For the CDR3, the DNA is TGTGCCAGCAGCCGACTAGCGGGAGAAAACTACGAGCAGTACTTC. It translates to CASSRLAGENYEQYF.

The genes are TRBV28 and TRBJ2-7; 7 nucleotides align to TRBD2. V was clipped by 6 bases and J by 1 base; unmatched bases: 6. The CDR3 extends over 14 amino acids. The germline CDR1 and CDR2 sequences are MDHEN and SYDVKM. The chain's CDR3 is CASSFSGLSYEQYF. The CDR3 DNA is TGTGCCAGCAGCTTTAGCGGGCTATCCTACGAGCAGTACTTC. Complete variable domain (other parts from reference TRBV28 and TRBJ2-7): DVKVTQSSRYLVKRTGEKVFLECVQDMDHENMFWYRQDPGLGLRLIYFSYDVKMKEKGDIPEGYSVSREKKERFSLILESASTNQTSMYLCASSFSGLSYEQYFGPGTRLTVT.

The chain combines TRBV11-2 with TRBJ2-7, with 10 nucleotides matching TRBD1. Germline loops: CDR1 SGHAT, CDR2 FQNNGV. This CDR3 contains 15 residues. Trimming cost V 1 base and J 6 bases; bases outside gene matches: 6. As DNA, the CDR3 is TGTGCCAGCAGCTTAGGGGGACAGGGGAGGCGCGAGCAGTACTTC. Translating it yields CASSLGGQGRREQYF.